Below, 2 T cell receptor beta chains from the same sample are listed, as sequenced in a study of blood T cell repertoires in COVID-19. Profiled with immunoSEQ multiplex PCR; TCRdb holds only in-frame clones, not every one. The profile covers 200,000 to 250,000 clones, with approximately 80% appearing a single time and 5% to 6.5% taken by the ten largest. The material sequenced was peripheral blood. Every receptor here comes from a woman aged 60-70 years who had recovered from COVID-19.

The chain combines TRBV7-2 with TRBJ1-1; possible D gene TRBD1, 6 bases. Germline V gene data show CDR1 as SGHTA and CDR2 as FQGNSA. Trimming pared 1 base from V and 8 bases from J, leaving 17 bases between. The CDR3 extends over 15 amino acids. DNA of the CDR3: TGTGCCAGCAGCTTAGGGGGGCAGGAGTGGTCCGAAGCTTTCTTT. Protein product: CASSLGGQEWSEAFF.

The rearrangement joins TRBV7-8 to TRBJ2-7; 14 bases align to TRBD2. Germline-derived CDR1 and CDR2 are SGHVS and FQNEAQ. J lost 7 bases, V lost 4 bases, and 6 bases had no gene match. The CDR3 has 15 residues. The CDR3 bases are TGTGCCAGCAGCTCCTCCGGGACTAGCGGGGGTGAGCAGTACTTC. Translated, it gives CASSSSGTSGGEQYF.